This T cell receptor beta chain was recovered during a study of cytomegalovirus exposure and HLA in healthy donors (dated 2017 in TCRdb). About the investigation overall: An earlier analysis of approximately 590 of the donors reported about 290 Gb of sequence data and 120 million or so unique TCR beta sequences from 150 million to 200 million T cells. An early release that covered some 640 HLA-typed donors contained around 330 gigabases of sequencing data and around 80 million unique TCR sequences. The genetic ancestry cluster associated with self-reported Caucasian donors included over 65% of the 398 genotyped donors. The aim of the study was to test whether cataloging public T cell receptors could identify signatures of past pathogen exposure. Using immunosequencing, the study profiled T cell repertoires from 550 to 750 subjects and related those repertoires to cytomegalovirus serostatus. Along with the approximately 700-subject first cohort, a separate validation cohort of around 120 different subjects was used. High-throughput TCR immunosequencing, statistical association of individual TCRs with disease status, and machine learning were combined to predict cytomegalovirus infection status. To study patterns of TCR occurrence, a later analysis re-analyzed previously published TCR beta repertoires from 666 donors and added high-resolution HLA genotyping. In the later analysis, no new phenotypic data were used to find candidate immune exposures; instead, reliance was placed on TCR beta sequences and their occurrence across donors. An earlier analysis of 587 of the donors applied high-throughput TCR beta sequencing to assess whether each TCR beta V gene segment acted as functional or pseudogenic. Donor age, sex, ethnicity and CMV serostatus were compiled together with the repertoire data. Genome-wide SNP genotypes for about 65% of the 666 donors were used in a later genetic analysis, which treated that subset as a discovery cohort. Every discovery cohort repertoire had been produced on one sequencing platform. Both class I and class II loci were covered by HLA typing, at four-digit resolution. Typing coverage varied by locus: about 620-630 donors for A, B, C, DRB1 and DQB1; about 520 for DQA1; around 610 for DPA1; fewer than 480 for DPB1. Because of strong linkage in the cohort, five DR-DQ haplotypes were treated as single units for association and clustering. Across about 380 genotyped donors of the cohort, an average of roughly 250,000 unique TCR beta nucleotide sequences per donor were sequenced, and approximately 17% of those sequences were non-productive. Overall study outcomes, separate from this receptor: A further reported finding was that TCR beta sequences accurately predicted the HLA-A and HLA-B alleles for most subjects in the first cohort. A later genetic analysis reported fewer N-insertions in productive TCRs among donors in an Asian-associated ancestry cluster than the approximately 700-donor mean. Because counts were too low, roughly 17 rarely observed V segments, including chromosome 9 orphons, were left out of the earlier analysis of a few hundred of the donors. The presence/absence analyses assumed that sequencing depth was roughly uniform across donors, and that assumption may not be true. HLA typing was unavailable for some donors at each locus, so association tests used only the typed subset. When HLA alleles, especially DR and DQ, strongly co-occurred, attributing TCR associations to individual alleles was difficult. In vitro tests confirmed that a few of the cytomegalovirus-associated TCR beta chains recognize cytomegalovirus antigens. Correlated functional status among segregating V segments might be attributable to linkage disequilibrium, but an unknown experimental factor could not be ruled out. Most CMV-associated TCR beta chains appeared to be HLA-restricted in a later analysis, and the HLA associations seemed to be driven largely by CMV exposure. In a later analysis, HLA-associated TCR beta chains were found to be more clonally expanded and to have lower generation probabilities than equally common non-associated chains. Across donors, most TCR sequences were observed very rarely, whereas some public TCRs were present in many individuals. A cluster of highly shared sequence variants was judged likely to represent a technical artifact of the sequencing pipeline. Only TCR beta chains were sequenced in this cohort, and the absence of alpha or paired-chain data limited detectable features. Some IMGT-functional V segments, including TRBV6-2 and TRBV6-3, could not be told apart with the 87-base-pair reads, so those segments were excluded. At a false discovery rate of 0.05, a later analysis linked 16,951 TCR beta sequences to specific HLA alleles. The only immune exposure information available for the cohort was CMV serostatus. In a later genetic analysis, a missense DCLRE1C variant was associated with V-gene and J-gene trimming of TCR beta chains, and the association was replicated in an independent cohort. In an earlier analysis of roughly 500 of the donors, most TCR beta V segments appeared in productive rearrangements about 87% or about 30% of the time, broadly matching IMGT annotations. A later analysis reported that several top co-occurrence clusters appeared linked to parvovirus B19, influenza, CMV and Epstein-Barr virus. According to a later analysis, TCR association rates differed among HLA loci, with DRB1 alleles showing the most associated TCRs and HLA-C alleles showing the fewest. It was suggested by the authors that the approach could potentially be generalized to other disease states and immunological phenotypes. The classifier was reported to diagnose cytomegalovirus status with high specificity and sensitivity in both the original and validation cohorts. In the study, approximately 160 TCR beta chains were listed as associated with cytomegalovirus.

Receptor amplification or capture employed the immunoSEQ multiplex PCR assay. For the multiplex PCR, a mixture combining 60 forward primers for TCR Vbeta segments and 13 reverse primers for TCR Jbeta segments was used. Amplification of the CDR3 region of rearranged TCR beta genes was performed with a multiplex PCR assay on genomic DNA. Amplified TCR beta libraries were sequenced as 87-base-pair reads on the Illumina HiSeq System. As for the original processing: A later analysis counted 65 million to 90 million unique TCR beta chains across the 600 to 850 repertoires, and some 11 million of these chains were shared by at least two donors. Raw reads were error-corrected and collapsed into unique sequences by a nearest-neighbor algorithm in which closely related sequences were merged to remove PCR and sequencing errors. V, D and J gene segments were assigned by aligning CDR3 sequences to IMGT reference sequences. Each retained sequence needed at least a six-nucleotide match to both a V gene segment and a J gene segment. A rearrangement counted as productive if the CDR3 had no stop codons and remained in frame with V and J, and every other rearrangement counted as non-productive. CDR3 was defined by IMGT convention, running from the second conserved V-encoded cysteine to the conserved J-encoded phenylalanine. In an earlier analysis of some 550 of the donors, sequences lacking an unambiguous match to a single V gene segment were excluded. An earlier analysis of a few hundred of the donors classified V segments as functional when productive rearrangements were above 56.7% and as segregating when the standard deviation between donors was above 5%. To diagnose cytomegalovirus status from the catalog of TCR beta chain sequences, a statistical classification framework was built. A later analysis assigned V and J genes by comparing TCR nucleotide sequences with IMGT/GENE-DB human TR gene sequences. The TCRdist pipeline was used in a later analysis to assign CDR3 sequences and most-parsimonious VDJ recombination scenarios. In a later analysis, every TCR beta chain was defined by the combination of its CDR3 amino acid sequence and its V-gene family, and reads without a unique V-gene family were dropped. As a way to deal with suspected cross-contamination and a sequencing artifact, a later analysis dropped nearly 600 nucleotide sequences that were highly shared and had low generation probability. For each public chain, a later analysis derived a clonal expansion index from normalized ranks of inferred template counts within each repertoire. A later analysis computed generation probabilities with a VDJ recombination model fitted to out-of-frame rearrangements, and checked the results against IGoR. A later analysis scored TCR-TCR, TCR-HLA and TCR-CMV co-occurrence with hypergeometric tests, applying a repertoire-size bias correction to TCR pairs. A later analysis estimated false discovery rates by permuting HLA or CMV assignments 20 times. In a later analysis, co-occurring TCRs were grouped with DBSCAN, and TCRdist sequence similarity was added when clustering was performed within HLA-allele-positive subsets. Repertoires with fewer than 30,000 or more than 120,000 public chains were left out of co-occurrence clustering, as were four to six repertoires with anomalous nucleotide sharing. TCRdb obtained this table from immuneACCESS and retained in-frame rearrangements with V and J assigned. These tables miss some clones; where compared with another copy, unresolved V genes account for less than half of the shortfall, and the remainder is unexplained. V and J calls and clone size follow that table, whereas D and trimming were derived from the DNA. The sample data list 120,000 to 150,000 clones, and 76% of these were observed just once. The top ten clonotypes cover about 2% of the sample.

In regard to this clone: Its antigen is currently not known. Base quality data are lacking; no much larger clone is found one base away.

The cohort consisted of some 730 healthy bone marrow donors. All cohort members were sampled while nominally healthy, although unrecorded immune exposures were likely present. The donor tested CMV seronegative and was one of the 352 seronegative cohort members. Every donor gave a peripheral blood sample, and the peripheral blood mononuclear cells from that sample were used for TCR beta sequencing. The Qiagen DNeasy Blood Extraction Kit was used to extract genomic DNA from the blood cell samples. V loses 1 base of germline sequence and J loses 3 bases, and the interval between the two ends is 10 bases. From the germline V gene, CDR1 is SGHRS and CDR2 is YFSETQ. The CDR3, from cysteine to phenylalanine, totals 15 residues. Only the CDR3 part of the read is kept: 45 bases, read in frame from the first base.

The chain employs TRBV5-1 and TRBJ2-2; 6 matching bases give a weak D call of TRBD1. The receptor comes from a woman aged 35 to 49 in good health and CMV-seronegative. Specimen: PBMCs. The CDR3 here reads CASSLLRGHTGELFF. Here is the DNA: TGCGCCAGCAGCTTGCTCAGGGGTCACACCGGGGAGCTGTTTTTT.